This entry lists 3 T cell receptor beta chains sequenced from one sample in a study of blood T cell repertoires in COVID-19. Profiled with immunoSEQ multiplex PCR; TCRdb holds only in-frame clones, not every one. The sample includes 200,000 to 250,000 clones, approximately 86% of them seen just once. The sequenced sample was peripheral blood. The origin of the receptors is a woman under 40 with COVID-19, enrolled during active disease.

This clone appeared many times. The chain recombines TRBV28 with TRBJ1-2, with D hard to call. Trimming removed 4 bases at V and 8 bases at J, with 8 bases between. Germline lookup yields CDR1 MDHEN and CDR2 SYDVKM. The CDR3 is 11 residues long. The CDR3 nucleotides are TGTGCCAGCAGTTCCAGGATGGGCTACACCTTC. It codes for CASSSRMGYTF.

CDR3 region: CASRPRQGRDEKLFF. CDR3 DNA sequence: TGTGCCAGCAGACCTCGACAGGGTCGGGATGAAAAACTGTTTTTT. The chain couples TRBV7-9 to TRBJ1-4, with TRBD1 matching 7 bases. Germline values: CDR1 SEHNR, CDR2 FQNEAQ (reference sequence). Trimming removed 6 bases from V and 6 bases from J; junction bases left unmatched: 10. This CDR3 has 15 amino acids.

The rearrangement links TRBV7-2 to TRBJ2-1, with D maybe TRBD2 (6 bases). Germline V gene lookup returns CDR1 SGHTA and CDR2 FQGNSA. V lost 5 bases and J 9 bases, leaving 20 bases between the germline ends. The CDR3 is made up of 15 amino acids. CDR3 residues: CASSPGPSTGVEQFF. DNA for the CDR3: TGTGCCAGCAGCCCTGGGCCGTCTACGGGAGTTGAGCAGTTCTTC.